The rows below give T cell receptor beta chains drawn from one sample of a study of OX40 agonist ivuxolimab in advanced cancers. Profiled with immunoSEQ multiplex PCR; TCRdb holds only in-frame clones, not every one. In the table there are 15,000 to 20,000 clones, roughly nine tenths of which are singletons. This material consisted of CD4+ or CD8+ T cells sorted from blood, taken in a trial of the OX40 agonist ivuxolimab. These receptors were collected from an adult with an advanced solid tumor such as melanoma, head and neck, liver or kidney cancer. Each CDR3 is given with its conserved first and last residue. Each record gives: D gene, V gene, J gene, clone size, CDR3 DNA, CDR3 protein. D genes are given only for firm matches. Rows give clone size only sometimes, using once, few, many, or a class for an expanded clone.

D gene: .; V gene: TRBV27; J gene: TRBJ1-5; clone size: .; CDR3 DNA: TGTGCCAGCAGTTTGGACAGAGGCAATCAGCCCCAGCATTTT; CDR3 protein: CASSLDRGNQPQHF
D gene: .; V gene: TRBV11-2; J gene: TRBJ2-2; clone size: .; CDR3 DNA: TGTGCCAGCAGCTTAGTTTTAGGGGCAGGCACCGGGGAGCTGTTTTTT; CDR3 protein: CASSLVLGAGTGELFF
D gene: .; V gene: TRBV6-4; J gene: TRBJ2-3; clone size: few; CDR3 DNA: TGTGCCAGCAGTTCCACAGGGAAGGAGGAGCAGTATTTT; CDR3 protein: CASSSTGKEEQYF
D gene: TRBD2; V gene: TRBV11-3; J gene: TRBJ2-1; clone size: .; CDR3 DNA: TGTGCCAGCAGCTCGGGGGGGGTCTACAATGAGCAGTTCTTC; CDR3 protein: CASSSGGVYNEQFF
D gene: .; V gene: TRBV15; J gene: TRBJ1-1; clone size: .; CDR3 DNA: TGTGCCACCCCCTCCTGGGAGGGAGGCACTGAAGCTTTCTTT; CDR3 protein: CATPSWEGGTEAFF
D gene: .; V gene: TRBV29-1; J gene: TRBJ2-1; clone size: .; CDR3 DNA: TGCAGCGTTGAAGATATCGACAGTGAGCAGTTCTTC; CDR3 protein: CSVEDIDSEQFF
D gene: TRBD1; V gene: TRBV7-2; J gene: TRBJ1-5; clone size: .; CDR3 DNA: TGTGCCAGCAGCCCGGACAGGGGCAATCAGCCCCAGCATTTT; CDR3 protein: CASSPDRGNQPQHF
D gene: TRBD1; V gene: TRBV9; J gene: TRBJ2-3; clone size: few; CDR3 DNA: TGTGCCAGCAGCCTCCAGGGGGGACAGGGTGGTGATACGCAGTATTTT; CDR3 protein: CASSLQGGQGGDTQYF
D gene: .; V gene: TRBV27; J gene: TRBJ2-5; clone size: .; CDR3 DNA: TGTGCCAGCAGTTCACGGGACTTTCAAGAGACCCAGTACTTC; CDR3 protein: CASSSRDFQETQYF
D gene: TRBD1; V gene: TRBV9; J gene: TRBJ1-5; clone size: .; CDR3 DNA: TGTGCCAGCAGCGTTGGACAGGGGGCCAATCAGCCCCAGCATTTT; CDR3 protein: CASSVGQGANQPQHF